The present T cell receptor (beta chain) was sequenced within a study of OX40 agonist ivuxolimab in advanced cancers. Background on the study: Subjects had a mean age of around 63 years, with a range of about 23 to 85; almost 85% were male. Prior checkpoint blockade (anti-PD-1, anti-PD-L1 or anti-CTLA-4) was permitted; under 50% had it.

V was trimmed by 0 bases and J by 0 bases, leaving 10 bases between them. The CDR3 is 17 residues long. CDR1 is SGDLS and CDR2 is YYNGEE in the germline V gene. Cycle 7 day 1, cycle 4 day 1, and baseline were the timepoints at which blood was sampled. The data were produced by immunoSEQ multiplex PCR, yet TCRdb's version contains in-frame clones alone and is incomplete. This table has approximately 100,000 clones, 70% to 90% appearing once. The chain employs TRBV9 and TRBJ2-6; D gene unclear. The specimen was CD4+ or CD8+ T cells sorted from blood, collected in a trial of the OX40 agonist ivuxolimab. The receptor was isolated from an adult with an advanced solid tumor such as melanoma, head and neck, liver or kidney cancer. This chain's CDR3 is CASSVVRHSSGANVLTF. Written as DNA, the CDR3 is TGTGCCAGCAGCGTAGTCCGGCATAGCTCTGGGGCCAACGTCCTGACTTTC.